This is a list of T cell receptor beta chains from one sample in a study of blood T cells in healthy people across ages. TCRdb re-called the 5' RACE reads with MiXCR, one entry per CDR3 protein. In the table there are 650,000 to 1,000,000 distinct CDR3 sequences, around 34% of which are singletons. The sample consisted of blood. The receptors here all came from a young man in good health. Each CDR3 is given with its conserved first and last residue. The D gene is left open where the match is weak. Size is stated for part of the rows, as once, few or many counts, or as a class when the clone is expanded.

d_call j_call cdr3_length v_call clone_size cdr3_nt cdr3_aa
TRBD2 TRBJ2-1 16 TRBV7-9 - TGTGCCAGCAGCTCCGGGTTGAGCGGGGGGGCCAGTGAGCAGTTCTTC CASSSGLSGGASEQFF
- TRBJ2-1 14 TRBV4-1 - TGCGCCAGCAGCCTTATTTGGACAGAAGAGACCCAGTTCTTC CASSLIWTEETQFF
TRBD1 TRBJ2-7 14 TRBV27 few TGTGCCAGCAGACTGGGACAGGGTGGCTACGAGCAGTACTTC CASRLGQGGYEQYF
- TRBJ2-3 14 TRBV7-8 - TGTGCCAGCAGCTTATGGGACAGCACAGATACGCAGTATTTT CASSLWDSTDTQYF
TRBD1 TRBJ1-2 15 TRBV7-2 - TGTGCCAGCACCCGGGACAGCGGGGGAAACTATGGCTACACCTTC CASTRDSGGNYGYTF
- TRBJ2-1 13 TRBV15 - TGTGCCACCAGCATTATAGACTCCTACGAGCAGTTCTTC CATSIIDSYEQFF
TRBD1 TRBJ1-4 19 TRBV4-2 few TGTGCCAGCAGCCAAGATGGGGACAGGGGGACCCTTTCTTATGAAAAACTGTTTTTT CASSQDGDRGTLSYEKLFF
- TRBJ2-7 15 TRBV5-5 - TGTGCCAGCACCGTCGTGGGGGCGTCCTACAATGAGCAGTACTTC CASTVVGASYNEQYF
- TRBJ2-7 15 TRBV4-1 few TGCGCCAGCAGCCAATCGCCTAGCCGGGACAATGAGCAGTACTTC CASSQSPSRDNEQYF
TRBD1 TRBJ2-5 14 TRBV10-3 - TGTGCCATCAGTGGGAGGACAGGGGAAGAGACCCAGTACTTC CAISGRTGEETQYF
- TRBJ2-7 12 TRBV29-1 - TGCAGCGTAGGGAGCGGCTCCTACGAGCAGTACTTC CSVGSGSYEQYF
TRBD2 TRBJ2-3 14 TRBV28 - TGTGCCAGCAAAACTAGCGGGAACACAGATACGCAGTATTTT CASKTSGNTDTQYF
- TRBJ1-1 14 TRBV3-1 - TGTGCCAGCAGCCAAGGGGCAATGTTATCTGAAGCTTTCTTT CASSQGAMLSEAFF
TRBD2 TRBJ2-7 16 TRBV2 few TGTGCCGGGGGGGTTGGAAGGAGGGCGAGCTCCTACGAGCAGTACTTC CAGGVGRRASSYEQYF
- TRBJ1-1 15 TRBV5-1 few TGCGCCAGCAGCGTTTACGGCCCTTTGGGCACTGAAGCTTTCTTT CASSVYGPLGTEAFF
TRBD2 TRBJ2-2 15 TRBV29-1 - TGCAGCGTCCTGCCCGCGGGGGGAAACACCGGGGAGCTGTTTTTT CSVLPAGGNTGELFF
- TRBJ1-2 14 TRBV4-3 - TGCGCCAGCAGCCCCCTACCGCCGACTTATGGCTACACCTTC CASSPLPPTYGYTF
TRBD2 TRBJ2-1 15 TRBV7-9 - TGTGCCAGCAGCTTTTGGACTAGCGGCGGAGAGACCCAGTTCTTC CASSFWTSGGETQFF
- TRBJ1-4 16 TRBV28 - TGCGCCAGCAGTTTTCCCAGGGCCCGGGAAAATGAAAAACTGTTTTTT CASSFPRARENEKLFF
TRBD2 TRBJ2-5 12 TRBV20-1 few TGCAGTGCACAGCGGGGTCAAGAGACCCAGTACTTC CSAQRGQETQYF
- TRBJ2-2 15 TRBV9 - TGTGCCAGCAGCGTTGAGGGGATGGGCACCGGGGAGCTGTTTTTT CASSVEGMGTGELFF
TRBD1 TRBJ2-1 15 TRBV7-2 many TGTGCCAGCAGCTTAGCCCCGGACAGGGTCGATGAGCAGTTCTTC CASSLAPDRVDEQFF
- TRBJ1-1 13 TRBV14 many TGTGCCAGCAGCCGGGCTAGAGGCACTGAAGCTTTCTTT CASSRARGTEAFF
TRBD1 TRBJ2-7 14 TRBV20-1 many TGCAGTGCAAAAAGAGGGACAGGTCTCTCCGAGCAGTACTTC CSAKRGTGLSEQYF
TRBD1 TRBJ2-7 14 TRBV19 - TGTGCCAGTAGTTTCGGGACAGCACACAATGAGCAGTACTTC CASSFGTAHNEQYF
- TRBJ1-1 13 TRBV12-3/TRBV12-4 few TGTGCCAGCAAACCCGCGGGGTCTGGACGTGCTTTCTTT CASKPAGSGRAFF
- TRBJ2-3 14 TRBV12-3/TRBV12-4 few TGTGCCAGCAGTGCAACTAGAATCACAGATACGCAGTATTTT CASSATRITDTQYF
- TRBJ2-2 14 TRBV6-4 few TGTGCCAGCTTGGGCAGGGTAAACACCGGGGAGCTGTTTTTT CASLGRVNTGELFF
TRBD2 TRBJ2-5 18 TRBV3-1 - TGTGCCGGCAGCCAAGAAGGCAGGGACTACTCCAACCAAGAGACCCAGTACTTC CAGSQEGRDYSNQETQYF
TRBD2 TRBJ2-7 15 TRBV19 - TGTGCCAGTAGTATGGGACTAGCGGAGACCTACGAGCAGTACTTC CASSMGLAETYEQYF
TRBD2 TRBJ2-1 16 TRBV11-3 - TGTGCCAGCAGCTTAGAGTGGGCGGGGGGTTACAATGAGCAGTTCTTC CASSLEWAGGYNEQFF
TRBD2 TRBJ2-2 16 TRBV20-1 - TGCAGTGCTAGCGGACTAGCGGGGGGTGAAACCGGGGAGCTGTTTTTT CSASGLAGGETGELFF
TRBD1 TRBJ2-1 18 TRBV6-2/TRBV6-3 few TGTGCCAGCAGTCCAGGGGGCCCTTTGGAAGGGTCCTACAATGAGCAGTTCTTC CASSPGGPLEGSYNEQFF
TRBD2 TRBJ2-7 15 TRBV7-9 - TGTGCCAGCAGCTATGGAGCGGGGGCTTTCTACGAGCAGTACTTC CASSYGAGAFYEQYF
TRBD1 TRBJ2-1 14 TRBV4-1 few TGCGCCAGCAGCCAAGAGGGACAGAGCAATGAGCAGTTCTTC CASSQEGQSNEQFF
- TRBJ1-2 16 TRBV11-2 - TGTGCCAGCAGCTTAGGTCTGGAAATCTTATCATATGGCTACACCTTC CASSLGLEILSYGYTF
- TRBJ2-7 14 TRBV6-2/TRBV6-3 few TGTGCCAGCAGTTTCCAATTTACAGGGTTCGAGCAGTACTTC CASSFQFTGFEQYF
- TRBJ1-1 13 TRBV12-3/TRBV12-4 - TGTGCCAGCAGCCCCGGGATTAACATTGAAGCTTTCTTT CASSPGINIEAFF
- TRBJ2-5 16 TRBV4-3 few TGCGCCAGCAGCCAAGATTGGAGAGGGGGTTTAGAGACCCAGTACTTC CASSQDWRGGLETQYF
TRBD2 TRBJ2-3 15 TRBV29-1 - TGCAGCTCCGGGACTAGCGGGAGGAGCACAGATACGCAGTATTTT CSSGTSGRSTDTQYF
- TRBJ2-7 16 TRBV4-3 many TGCGCCAGCAGCCAAGATAGATCGGGAGAAGGGCGCGAGCAGTACTTC CASSQDRSGEGREQYF
TRBD1 TRBJ1-5 19 TRBV27 few TGTGCCAGCAGTCCGAACTACGGACAGGGAGTTAAGGGCAATCAGCCCCAGCATTTT CASSPNYGQGVKGNQPQHF
- TRBJ2-2 15 TRBV7-9 few TGTGCCAGCAGCTTAGAGCCACCCAACACCGGGGAGCTGTTTTTT CASSLEPPNTGELFF
TRBD1 TRBJ2-4 15 TRBV3-1 few TGTGCCAGCAGCCGTGAATCAGGGACAGGGCTTAGCTGGTACTTC CASSRESGTGLSWYF
- TRBJ1-4 15 TRBV20-1 - TGCAGTGCTTTCCCTGTTACCGGGCTTGATGAAAAACTGTTTTTT CSAFPVTGLDEKLFF
- TRBJ1-2 14 TRBV4-3 many TGCGCCAGCAGCCAAGTCCCTGCGCCTAGTGGCTACACCTTC CASSQVPAPSGYTF
- TRBJ2-2 13 TRBV10-3 few TGTGCCATCAGTGACCCGAACACCGGGGAGCTGTTTTTT CAISDPNTGELFF
- TRBJ1-2 12 TRBV29-1 many TGCAGCGTTGAAGACAGGGGCTATGGCTACACCTTC CSVEDRGYGYTF
TRBD2 TRBJ2-5 15 TRBV20-1 - TGCAGTGCTAGTAGGCGGGAGGGCCTCCAAGAGACCCAGTACTTC CSASRREGLQETQYF
- TRBJ2-5 12 TRBV2 few TGTGCCAGCAGTGGTCTGCCTAGGACCCAGTACTTC CASSGLPRTQYF
- TRBJ2-5 14 TRBV12-3/TRBV12-4 - TGTGCCAGCAGTTTCAGGCAGGGGGGATGGACCCAGTACTTC CASSFRQGGWTQYF
- TRBJ2-7 16 TRBV4-3 - TGCGCCAGCAGCCAACAATCGGACGGATTTTTTTACGAGCAGTACTTC CASSQQSDGFFYEQYF
TRBD1 TRBJ2-5 14 TRBV2 few TGTGCCAGCAGAATTATGGACAGGGGAGGTGAGCAGTACTTC CASRIMDRGGEQYF